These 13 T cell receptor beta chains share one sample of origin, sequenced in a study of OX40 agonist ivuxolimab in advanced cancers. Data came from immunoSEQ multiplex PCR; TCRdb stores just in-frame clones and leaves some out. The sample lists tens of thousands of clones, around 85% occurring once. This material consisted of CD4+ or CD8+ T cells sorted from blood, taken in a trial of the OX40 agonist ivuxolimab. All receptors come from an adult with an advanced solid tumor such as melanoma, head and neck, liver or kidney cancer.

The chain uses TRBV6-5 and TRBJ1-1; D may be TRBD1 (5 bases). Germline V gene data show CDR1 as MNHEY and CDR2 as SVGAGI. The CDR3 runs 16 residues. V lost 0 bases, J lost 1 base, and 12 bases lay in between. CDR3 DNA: TGTGCCAGCAGTTACTCCCCCCGGGGACCGAACACTGAAGCTTTCTTT. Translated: CASSYSPRGPNTEAFF.

The CDR3 here is CASSPRQGAGETQYF. The CDR3 DNA sequence: TGTGCCAGCAGCCCCCGACAGGGGGCTGGGGAGACCCAGTACTTC. The rearrangement links TRBV21-1 to TRBJ2-5; the table's D call of TRBD1 was not tested on the DNA. TRBV21-1 is reported as a pseudogene. The CDR3 contains 15 residues.

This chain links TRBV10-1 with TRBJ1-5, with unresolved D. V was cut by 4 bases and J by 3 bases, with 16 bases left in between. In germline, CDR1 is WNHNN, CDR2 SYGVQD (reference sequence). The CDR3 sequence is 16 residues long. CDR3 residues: CASSVSATSLNQPQHF. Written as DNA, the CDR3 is TGCGCCAGCAGTGTGTCGGCTACCAGCCTCAATCAGCCCCAGCATTTT.

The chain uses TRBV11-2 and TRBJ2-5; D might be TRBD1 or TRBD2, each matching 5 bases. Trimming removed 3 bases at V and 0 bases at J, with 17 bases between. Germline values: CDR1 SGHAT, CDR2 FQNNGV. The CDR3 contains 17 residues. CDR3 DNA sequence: TGTGCCAGCAGCTTTTTTCGTCTGGGACGGAACCAAGAGACCCAGTACTTC. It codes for CASSFFRLGRNQETQYF.

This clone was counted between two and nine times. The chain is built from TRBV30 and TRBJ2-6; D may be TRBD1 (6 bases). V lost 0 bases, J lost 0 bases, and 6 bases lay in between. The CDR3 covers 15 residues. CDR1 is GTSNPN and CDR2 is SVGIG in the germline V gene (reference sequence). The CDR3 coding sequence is TGTGCCTGGAGTGTAGGGGGCTCTGGGGCCAACGTCCTGACTTTC. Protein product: CAWSVGGSGANVLTF.

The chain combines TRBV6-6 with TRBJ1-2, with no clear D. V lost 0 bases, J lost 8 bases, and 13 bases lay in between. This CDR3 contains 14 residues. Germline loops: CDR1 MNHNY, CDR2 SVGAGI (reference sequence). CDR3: CASSYSVPDHGYTF. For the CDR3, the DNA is TGTGCCAGCAGTTACTCTGTGCCGGATCACGGCTACACCTTC.

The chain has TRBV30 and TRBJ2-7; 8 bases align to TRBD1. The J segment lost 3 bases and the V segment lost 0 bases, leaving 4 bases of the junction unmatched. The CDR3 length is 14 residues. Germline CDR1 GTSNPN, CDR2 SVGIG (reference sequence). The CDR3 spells CAWSVDTGGYEQYF. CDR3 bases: TGTGCCTGGAGTGTTGATACAGGGGGCTACGAGCAGTACTTC.

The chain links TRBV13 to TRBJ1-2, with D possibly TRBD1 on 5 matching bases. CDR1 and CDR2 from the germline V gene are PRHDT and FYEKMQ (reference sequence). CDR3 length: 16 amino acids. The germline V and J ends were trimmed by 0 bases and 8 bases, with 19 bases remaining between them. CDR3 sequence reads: CASSLGGGVRERGYTF. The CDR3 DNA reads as TGTGCCAGCAGCTTAGGTGGAGGTGTCAGGGAGCGCGGCTACACCTTC.

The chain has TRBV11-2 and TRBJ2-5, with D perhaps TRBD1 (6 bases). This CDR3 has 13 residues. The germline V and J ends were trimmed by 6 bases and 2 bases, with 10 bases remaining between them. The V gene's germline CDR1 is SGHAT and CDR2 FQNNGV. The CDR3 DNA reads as TGTGCCAGCAGATTACAGGGACAAGAGACCCAGTACTTC. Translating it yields CASRLQGQETQYF. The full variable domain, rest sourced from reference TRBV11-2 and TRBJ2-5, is EAGVAQSPRYKIIEKRQSVAFWCNPISGHATLYWYQQILGQGPKLLIQFQNNGVVDDSQLPKDRFSAERLKGVDSTLKIQPAKLEDSAVYLCASRLQGQETQYFGPGTRLLVL.

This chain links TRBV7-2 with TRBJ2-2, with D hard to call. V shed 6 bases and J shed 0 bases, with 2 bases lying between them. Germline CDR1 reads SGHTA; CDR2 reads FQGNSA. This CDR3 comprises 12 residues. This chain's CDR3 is CASSPNTGELFF. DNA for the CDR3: TGTGCCAGCAGTCCGAACACCGGGGAGCTGTTTTTT.

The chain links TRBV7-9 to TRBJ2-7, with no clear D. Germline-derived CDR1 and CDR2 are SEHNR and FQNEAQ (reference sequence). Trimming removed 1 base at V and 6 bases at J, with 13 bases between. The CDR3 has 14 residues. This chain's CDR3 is CASSLEHSIGEQYF. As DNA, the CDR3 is TGTGCCAGCAGCTTAGAACATAGCATTGGCGAGCAGTACTTC.

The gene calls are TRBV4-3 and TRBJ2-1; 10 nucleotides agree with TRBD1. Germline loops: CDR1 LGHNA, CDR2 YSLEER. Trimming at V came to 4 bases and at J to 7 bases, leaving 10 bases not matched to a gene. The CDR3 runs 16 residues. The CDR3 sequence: CASSPRLDRGLNEQFF. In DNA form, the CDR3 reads TGCGCCAGCAGCCCTCGATTGGACAGGGGGTTGAATGAGCAGTTCTTC.

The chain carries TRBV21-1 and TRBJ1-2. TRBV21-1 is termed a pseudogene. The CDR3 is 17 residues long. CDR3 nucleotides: TGTGCCAGCAGCAAAGCGCACGTCAGTGAGCCTAACTATGGCTACACCTTC. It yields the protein CASSKAHVSEPNYGYTF.